This T cell receptor beta chain comes out of a study of blood T cell repertoires in COVID-19. The overall study: Spain, Italy and the United States supplied samples that represented acute and convalescent COVID-19.

Clones were sequenced by immunoSEQ multiplex PCR, and TCRdb holds only the in-frame ones, with some missing. The sample carries fewer than 300,000 clones, approximately 90% recorded once. Per the germline V gene, CDR1 is MGHDK and CDR2 is SYGVNS. The CDR3 runs to 12 residues. V was trimmed by 4 bases and J by 3 bases, leaving 7 bases between them. This clone was seen just once. The chain joins TRBV25-1 to TRBJ2-7; D gene uncertain. This clonotype was obtained from a woman between 50 and 59 years old with COVID-19, enrolled during active disease. Sample: peripheral blood. CDR3 coding DNA: TGTGCCAGCAGTGTTATCGGCTACGAGCAGTACTTC. Protein: CASSVIGYEQYF.